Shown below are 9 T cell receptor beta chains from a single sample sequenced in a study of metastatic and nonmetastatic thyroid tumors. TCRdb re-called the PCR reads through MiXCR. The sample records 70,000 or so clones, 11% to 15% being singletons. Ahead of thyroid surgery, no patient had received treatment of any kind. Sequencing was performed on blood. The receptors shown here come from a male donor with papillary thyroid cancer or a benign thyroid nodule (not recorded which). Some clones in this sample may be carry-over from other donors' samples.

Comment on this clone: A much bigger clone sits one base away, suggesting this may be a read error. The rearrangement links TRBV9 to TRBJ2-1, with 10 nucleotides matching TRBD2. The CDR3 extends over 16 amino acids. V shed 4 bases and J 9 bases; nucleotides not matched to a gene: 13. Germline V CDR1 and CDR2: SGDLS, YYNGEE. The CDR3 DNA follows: TGTGCCAGCAGCTTAAGAGTGGTGAGCGGGAGGGGTGAGCAGTTCTTC. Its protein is CASSLRVVSGRGEQFF.

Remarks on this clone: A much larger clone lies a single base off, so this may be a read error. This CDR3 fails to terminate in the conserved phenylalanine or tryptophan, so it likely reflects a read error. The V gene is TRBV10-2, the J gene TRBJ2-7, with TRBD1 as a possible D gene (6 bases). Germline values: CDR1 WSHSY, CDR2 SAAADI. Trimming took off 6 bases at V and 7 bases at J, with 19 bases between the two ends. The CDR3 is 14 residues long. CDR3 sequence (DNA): TGCGCCAGCAGCCGGGACACTCGCCGAAGGGAGCAGTACCTC. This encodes CASSRDTRRREQYL.

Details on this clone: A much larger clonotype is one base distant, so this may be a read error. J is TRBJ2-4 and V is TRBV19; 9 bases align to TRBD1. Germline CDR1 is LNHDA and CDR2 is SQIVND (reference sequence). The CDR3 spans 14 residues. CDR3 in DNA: TGTGCCAGTCGACAACAGGGGGCTGGAAACATTAAGTACTTC. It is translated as CASRQQGAGNIKYF.

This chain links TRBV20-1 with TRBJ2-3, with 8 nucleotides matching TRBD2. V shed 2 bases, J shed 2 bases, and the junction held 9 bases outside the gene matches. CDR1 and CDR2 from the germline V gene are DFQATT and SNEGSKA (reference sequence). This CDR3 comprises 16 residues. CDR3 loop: CSARCACGRPTDTQYF. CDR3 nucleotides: TGCAGTGCTAGATGTGCGTGCGGGAGGCCCACAGATACGCAGTATTTT.

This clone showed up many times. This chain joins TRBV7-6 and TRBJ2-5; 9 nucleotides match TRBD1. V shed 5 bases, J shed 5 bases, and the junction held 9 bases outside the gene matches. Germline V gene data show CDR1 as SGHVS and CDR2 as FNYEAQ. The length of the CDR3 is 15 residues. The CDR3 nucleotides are TGTGCCAGCAGCGCACAGGGGGCGCGGTCGGAGACCCAGTACTTC. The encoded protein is CASSAQGARSETQYF.

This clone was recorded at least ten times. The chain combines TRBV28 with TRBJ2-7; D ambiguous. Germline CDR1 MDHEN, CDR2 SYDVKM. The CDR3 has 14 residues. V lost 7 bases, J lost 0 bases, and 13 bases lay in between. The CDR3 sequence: CASIPPRSSYEQYF. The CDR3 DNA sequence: TGTGCCAGCATCCCCCCCAGGAGCTCCTACGAGCAGTACTTC. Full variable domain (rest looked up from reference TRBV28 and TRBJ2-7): DVKVTQSSRYLVKRTGEKVFLECVQDMDHENMFWYRQDPGLGLRLIYFSYDVKMKEKGDIPEGYSVSREKKERFSLILESASTNQTSMYLCASIPPRSSYEQYFGPGTRLTVT.

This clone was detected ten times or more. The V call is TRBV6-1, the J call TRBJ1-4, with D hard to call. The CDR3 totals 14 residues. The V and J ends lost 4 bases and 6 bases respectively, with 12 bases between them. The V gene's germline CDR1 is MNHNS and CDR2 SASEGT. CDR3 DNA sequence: TGTGCCAGCAGTGCTTTTCGAGCGGATGAAAAACTGTTTTTT. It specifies CASSAFRADEKLFF.

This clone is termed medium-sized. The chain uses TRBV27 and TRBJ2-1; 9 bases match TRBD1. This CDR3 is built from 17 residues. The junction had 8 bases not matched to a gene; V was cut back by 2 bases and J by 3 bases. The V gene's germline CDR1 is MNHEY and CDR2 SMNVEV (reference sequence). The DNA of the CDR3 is TGTGCCAGCAGTTTAGAGACCGGGACAGGGATCTACAATGAGCAGTTCTTC. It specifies CASSLETGTGIYNEQFF.

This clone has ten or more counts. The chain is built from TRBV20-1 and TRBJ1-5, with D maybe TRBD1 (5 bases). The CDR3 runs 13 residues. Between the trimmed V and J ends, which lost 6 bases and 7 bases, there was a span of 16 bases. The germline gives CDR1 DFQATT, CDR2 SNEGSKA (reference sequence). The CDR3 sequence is CSANLGGDQPQHF. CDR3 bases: TGCAGTGCCAATCTCGGGGGAGACCAGCCCCAGCATTTT.